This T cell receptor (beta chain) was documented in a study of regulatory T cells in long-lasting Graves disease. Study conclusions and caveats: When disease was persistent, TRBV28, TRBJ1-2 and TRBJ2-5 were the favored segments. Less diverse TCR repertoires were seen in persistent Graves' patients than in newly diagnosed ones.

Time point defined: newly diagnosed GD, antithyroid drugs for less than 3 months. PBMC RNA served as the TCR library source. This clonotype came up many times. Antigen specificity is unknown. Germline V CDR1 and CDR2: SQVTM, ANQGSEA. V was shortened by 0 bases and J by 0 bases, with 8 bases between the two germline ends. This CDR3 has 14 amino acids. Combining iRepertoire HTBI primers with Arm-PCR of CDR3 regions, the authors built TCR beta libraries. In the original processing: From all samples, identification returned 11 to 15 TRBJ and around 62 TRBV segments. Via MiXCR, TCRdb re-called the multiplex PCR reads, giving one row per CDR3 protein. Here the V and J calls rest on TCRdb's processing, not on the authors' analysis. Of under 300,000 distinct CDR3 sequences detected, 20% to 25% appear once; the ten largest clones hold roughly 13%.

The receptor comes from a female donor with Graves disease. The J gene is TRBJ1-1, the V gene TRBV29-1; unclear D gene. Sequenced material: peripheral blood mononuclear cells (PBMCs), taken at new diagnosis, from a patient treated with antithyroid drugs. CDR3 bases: TGCAGCGTTGAAGACCCCCAGTTGAACACTGAAGCTTTCTTT. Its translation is CSVEDPQLNTEAFF.